This TCR beta chain was captured by sequencing in a study of CD8 T cells in ankylosing spondylitis. The CDR3 spans 17 residues. Germline lookup yields CDR1 SGHTS and CDR2 YDEGEE. Trimming cost V 0 bases and J 0 bases, with 13 bases left between them. Comments on this clonotype: Its specificity is not known.

The study, taken as a whole, reports: Matched ankylosing spondylitis synovial fluid reportedly showed significant enrichment of disease-linked clones. A TCR beta motif made of about 8 highly homologous variants seemed typical of ankylosing spondylitis blood. Relatively scarce in peripheral blood, disease-linked clones were CD8+.

In TCRdb, the 5' RACE reads were re-called with MiXCR into one record per CDR3 protein. There are more than 650,000 distinct CDR3 sequences in the sample; approximately 12% occur only once, and 0.51% lies in the top ten. This chain links TRBV5-8 with TRBJ1-5; no definite D call. The material sequenced was blood, either unsorted or a sorted T cell fraction (not recorded which). This receptor was identified in a male donor with ankylosing spondylitis. CDR3 sequence (DNA): TGTGCCAGCAGCTTGGCCTCCGGCTTTTATAGCAATCAGCCCCAGCATTTT. It specifies CASSLASGFYSNQPQHF.